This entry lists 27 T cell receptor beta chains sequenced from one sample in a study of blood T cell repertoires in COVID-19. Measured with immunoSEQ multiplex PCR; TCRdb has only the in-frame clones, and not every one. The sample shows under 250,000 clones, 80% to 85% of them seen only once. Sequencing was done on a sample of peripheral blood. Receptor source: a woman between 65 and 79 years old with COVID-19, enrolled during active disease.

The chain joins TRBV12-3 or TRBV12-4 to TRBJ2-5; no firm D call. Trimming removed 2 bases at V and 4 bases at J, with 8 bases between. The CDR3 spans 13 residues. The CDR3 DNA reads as TGTGCCAGCAGTTTAAGACTTCCAGAGACCCAGTACTTC. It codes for CASSLRLPETQYF.

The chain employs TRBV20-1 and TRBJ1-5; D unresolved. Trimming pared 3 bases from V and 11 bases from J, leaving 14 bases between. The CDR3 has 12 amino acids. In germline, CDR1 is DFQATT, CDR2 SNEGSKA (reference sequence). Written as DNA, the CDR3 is TGCAGTGCTAGTAGGCAGACCCAGGCCCAGCATTTT. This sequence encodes CSASRQTQAQHF.

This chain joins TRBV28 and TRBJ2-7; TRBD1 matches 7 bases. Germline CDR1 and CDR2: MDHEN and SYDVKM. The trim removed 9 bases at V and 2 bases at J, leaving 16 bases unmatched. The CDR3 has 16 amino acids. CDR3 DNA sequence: TGTGCCAGTCAAGAGACAGGGAATCCATGGGCCTACGAGCAGTACTTC. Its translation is CASQETGNPWAYEQYF. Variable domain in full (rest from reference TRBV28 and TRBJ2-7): DVKVTQSSRYLVKRTGEKVFLECVQDMDHENMFWYRQDPGLGLRLIYFSYDVKMKEKGDIPEGYSVSREKKERFSLILESASTNQTSMYLCASQETGNPWAYEQYFGPGTRLTVT.

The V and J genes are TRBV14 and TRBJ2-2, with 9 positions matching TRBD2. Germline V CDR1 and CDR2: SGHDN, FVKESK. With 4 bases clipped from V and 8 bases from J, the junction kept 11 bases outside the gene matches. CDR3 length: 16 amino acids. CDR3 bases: TGTGCCAGCAGCCGTTCCCTAGCGGGAAGCCTTGGGGAGCTGTTTTTT. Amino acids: CASSRSLAGSLGELFF.

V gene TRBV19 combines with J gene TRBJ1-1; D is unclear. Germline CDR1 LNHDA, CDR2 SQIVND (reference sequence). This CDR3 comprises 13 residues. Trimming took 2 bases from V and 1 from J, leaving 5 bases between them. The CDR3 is CASSIPGNTEAFF. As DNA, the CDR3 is TGTGCCAGTAGTATACCAGGGAACACTGAAGCTTTCTTT.

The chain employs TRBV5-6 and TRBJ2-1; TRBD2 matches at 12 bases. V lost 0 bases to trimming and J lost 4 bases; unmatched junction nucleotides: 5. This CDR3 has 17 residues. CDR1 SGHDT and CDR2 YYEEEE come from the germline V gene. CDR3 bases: TGTGCCAGCAGCTTGGTCCCCGGGACTAGCGGGTACAATGAGCAGTTCTTC. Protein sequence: CASSLVPGTSGYNEQFF.

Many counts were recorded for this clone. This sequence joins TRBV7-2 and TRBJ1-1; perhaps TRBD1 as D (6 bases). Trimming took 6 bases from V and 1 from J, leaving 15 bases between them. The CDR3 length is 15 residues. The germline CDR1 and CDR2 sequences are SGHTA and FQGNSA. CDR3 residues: CASSAPRGGNTEAFF. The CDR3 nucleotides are TGTGCCAGCAGTGCCCCCAGGGGCGGGAACACTGAAGCTTTCTTT. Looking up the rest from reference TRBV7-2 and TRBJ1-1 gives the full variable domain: GAGVSQSPSNKVTEKGKDVELRCDPISGHTALYWYRQSLGQGLEFLIYFQGNSAPDKSGLPSDRFSAERTGGSVSTLTIQRTQQEDSAVYLCASSAPRGGNTEAFFGQGTRLTVV.

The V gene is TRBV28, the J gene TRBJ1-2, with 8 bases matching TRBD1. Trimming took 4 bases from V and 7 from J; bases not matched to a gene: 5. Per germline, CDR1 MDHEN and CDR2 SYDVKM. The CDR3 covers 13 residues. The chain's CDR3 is CASSSLDRGGYTF. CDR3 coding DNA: TGTGCCAGCAGTTCACTAGACAGGGGTGGCTACACCTTC.

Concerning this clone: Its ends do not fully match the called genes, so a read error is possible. This CDR3 is CASSITGGGTQYF. The CDR3 nucleotides read TGTGCCAGCAGCATAACCGGGGGTGGGACCCAGTACTTC. V usage is TRBV7-3 and J usage is TRBJ2-5, with a weak D call TRBD2 (6 bases). Germline CDR1 and CDR2: SGHTA and FQGTGA. The CDR3 covers 13 residues.

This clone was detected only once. The CDR3 loop reads CATSDSRSYNEQFF. In DNA form, the CDR3 reads TGTGCCACCAGTGATTCCCGTTCTTACAATGAGCAGTTCTTC. The rearrangement uses TRBV24-1 and TRBJ2-1; no clear D gene. There are 14 residues in the CDR3. The germline gives CDR1 KGHDR, CDR2 SFDVKD. Trimming removed 2 bases from V and 4 bases from J, with 8 bases in between.

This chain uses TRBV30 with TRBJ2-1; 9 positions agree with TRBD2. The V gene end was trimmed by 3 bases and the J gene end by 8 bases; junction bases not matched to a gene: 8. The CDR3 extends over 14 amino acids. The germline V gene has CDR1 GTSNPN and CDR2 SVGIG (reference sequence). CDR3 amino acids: CAWRGLASTDEQFF. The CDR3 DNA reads TGTGCCTGGAGGGGACTAGCATCGACAGATGAGCAGTTCTTC.

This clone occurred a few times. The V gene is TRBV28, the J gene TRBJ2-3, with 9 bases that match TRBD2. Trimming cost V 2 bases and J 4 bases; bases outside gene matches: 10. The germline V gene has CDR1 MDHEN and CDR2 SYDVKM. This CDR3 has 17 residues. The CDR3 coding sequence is TGTGCCAGCAGTTTAATGGGTATAGCGGGAGTGGCAGATACGCAGTATTTT. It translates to CASSLMGIAGVADTQYF. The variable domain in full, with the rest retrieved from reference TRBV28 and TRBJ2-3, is DVKVTQSSRYLVKRTGEKVFLECVQDMDHENMFWYRQDPGLGLRLIYFSYDVKMKEKGDIPEGYSVSREKKERFSLILESASTNQTSMYLCASSLMGIAGVADTQYFGPGTRLTVL.

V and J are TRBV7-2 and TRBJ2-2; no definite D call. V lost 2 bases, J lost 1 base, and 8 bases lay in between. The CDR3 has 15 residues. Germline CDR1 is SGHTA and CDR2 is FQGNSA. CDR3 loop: CASSLKLLNTGELFF. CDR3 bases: TGTGCCAGCAGCTTAAAGCTCCTGAACACCGGGGAGCTGTTTTTT. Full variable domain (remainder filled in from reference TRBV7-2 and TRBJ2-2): GAGVSQSPSNKVTEKGKDVELRCDPISGHTALYWYRQSLGQGLEFLIYFQGNSAPDKSGLPSDRFSAERTGGSVSTLTIQRTQQEDSAVYLCASSLKLLNTGELFFGEGSRLTVL.

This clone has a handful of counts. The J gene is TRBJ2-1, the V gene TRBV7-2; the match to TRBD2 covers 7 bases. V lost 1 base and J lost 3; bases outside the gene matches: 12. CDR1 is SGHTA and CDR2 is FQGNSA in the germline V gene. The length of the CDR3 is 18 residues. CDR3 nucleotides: TGTGCCAGCAGCTTAGGATTGGCTAGCGGAGGATACTACAATGAGCAGTTCTTC. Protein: CASSLGLASGGYYNEQFF.

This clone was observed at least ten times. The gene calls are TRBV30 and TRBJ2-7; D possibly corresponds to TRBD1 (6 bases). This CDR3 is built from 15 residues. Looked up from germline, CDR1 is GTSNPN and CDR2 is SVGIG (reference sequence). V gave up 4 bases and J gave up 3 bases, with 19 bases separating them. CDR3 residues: CAWTKTGDRIYEQYF. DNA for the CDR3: TGTGCCTGGACCAAGACCGGCGACAGGATCTACGAGCAGTACTTC.

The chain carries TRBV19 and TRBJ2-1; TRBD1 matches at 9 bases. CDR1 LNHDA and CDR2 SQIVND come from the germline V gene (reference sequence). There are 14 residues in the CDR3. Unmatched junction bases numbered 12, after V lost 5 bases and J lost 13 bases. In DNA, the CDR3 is TGTGCCAGTAGTCCGAGCCCGGGACAGGGTCGACAGTTCTTC. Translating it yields CASSPSPGQGRQFF. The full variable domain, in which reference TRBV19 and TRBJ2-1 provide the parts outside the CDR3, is DGGITQSPKYLFRKEGQNVTLSCEQNLNHDAMYWYRQDPGQGLRLIYYSQIVNDFQKGDIAEGYSVSREKKESFPLTVTSAQKNPTAFYLCASSPSPGQGRQFFGPGTRLTVL.

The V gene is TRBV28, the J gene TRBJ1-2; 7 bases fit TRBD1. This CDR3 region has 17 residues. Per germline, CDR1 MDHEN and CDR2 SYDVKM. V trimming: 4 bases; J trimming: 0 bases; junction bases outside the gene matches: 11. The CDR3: CASSSTLSQGANYGYTF. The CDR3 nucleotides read TGTGCCAGCAGTTCAACCCTCTCCCAGGGGGCTAACTATGGCTACACCTTC.

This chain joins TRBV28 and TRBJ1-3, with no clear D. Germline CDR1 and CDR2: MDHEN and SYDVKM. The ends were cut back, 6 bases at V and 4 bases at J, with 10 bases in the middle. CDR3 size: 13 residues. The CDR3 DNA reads TGTGCCAGCAGAGCAGGAAAAGGAAACACCATATATTTT. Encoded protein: CASRAGKGNTIYF.

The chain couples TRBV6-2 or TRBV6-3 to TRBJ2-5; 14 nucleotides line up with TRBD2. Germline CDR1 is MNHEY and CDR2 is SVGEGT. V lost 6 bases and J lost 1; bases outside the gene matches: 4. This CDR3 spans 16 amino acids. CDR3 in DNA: TGTGCCAGCAGCAGAGGACTAGCGGGAGGCCAAGAGACCCAGTACTTC. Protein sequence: CASSRGLAGGQETQYF.

As DNA, the CDR3 is TGTGCCAGTAGTAGACCGGGGTTCAGGCATGAAAAACTGTTTTTT. Residues: CASSRPGFRHEKLFF. The chain couples TRBV19 to TRBJ1-4; D unresolved. V lost 4 bases to trimming and J lost 6 bases, with 15 bases between them. Per the germline V gene, CDR1 is LNHDA and CDR2 is SQIVND (reference sequence). The CDR3 runs 15 residues.

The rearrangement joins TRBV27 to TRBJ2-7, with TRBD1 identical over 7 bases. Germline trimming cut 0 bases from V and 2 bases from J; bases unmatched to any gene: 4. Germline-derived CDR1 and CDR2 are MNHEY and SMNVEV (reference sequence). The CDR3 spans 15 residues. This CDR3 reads CASSLSLTGPYEQYF. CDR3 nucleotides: TGTGCCAGCAGTTTATCACTGACAGGGCCCTACGAGCAGTACTTC.

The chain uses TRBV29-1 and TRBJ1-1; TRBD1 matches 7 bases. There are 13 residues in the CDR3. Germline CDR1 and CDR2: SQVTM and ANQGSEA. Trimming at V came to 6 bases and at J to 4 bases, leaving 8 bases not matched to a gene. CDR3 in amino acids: CSVSGRGSTEAFF. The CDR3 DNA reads TGCAGCGTCTCAGGCAGGGGGAGCACTGAAGCTTTCTTT. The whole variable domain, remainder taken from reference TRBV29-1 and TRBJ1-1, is SAVISQKPSRDICQRGTSLTIQCQVDSQVTMMFWYRQQPGQSLTLIATANQGSEATYESGFVIDKFPISRPNLTFSTLTVSNMSPEDSSIYLCSVSGRGSTEAFFGQGTRLTVV.

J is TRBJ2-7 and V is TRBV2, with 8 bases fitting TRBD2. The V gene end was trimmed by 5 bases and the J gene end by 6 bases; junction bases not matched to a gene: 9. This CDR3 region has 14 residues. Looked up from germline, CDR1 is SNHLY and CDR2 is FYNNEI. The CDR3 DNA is TGTGCCAGCAGTAATAGCGGGACCGCCTCCGAGCAGTACTTC. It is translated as CASSNSGTASEQYF.

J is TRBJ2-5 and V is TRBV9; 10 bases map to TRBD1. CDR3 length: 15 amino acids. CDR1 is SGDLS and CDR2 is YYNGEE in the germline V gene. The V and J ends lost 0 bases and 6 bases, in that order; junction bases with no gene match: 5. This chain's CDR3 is CASSVGTGGAQTQYF. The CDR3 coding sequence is TGTGCCAGCAGCGTAGGGACAGGGGGAGCGCAGACCCAGTACTTC.

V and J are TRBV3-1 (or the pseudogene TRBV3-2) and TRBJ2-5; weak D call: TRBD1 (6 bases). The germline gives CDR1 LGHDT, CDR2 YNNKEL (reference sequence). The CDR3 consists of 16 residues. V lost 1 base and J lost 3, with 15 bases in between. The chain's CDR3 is CASSQGMGAWEETQYF. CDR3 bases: TGTGCCAGCAGCCAAGGAATGGGGGCGTGGGAAGAGACCCAGTACTTC.

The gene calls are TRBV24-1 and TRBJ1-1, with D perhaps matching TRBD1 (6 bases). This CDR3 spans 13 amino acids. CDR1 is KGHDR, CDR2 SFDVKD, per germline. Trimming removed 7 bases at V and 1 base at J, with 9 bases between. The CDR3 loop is CATSVGQNTEAFF. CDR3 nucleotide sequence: TGTGCCACCAGCGTGGGACAGAACACTGAAGCTTTCTTT.

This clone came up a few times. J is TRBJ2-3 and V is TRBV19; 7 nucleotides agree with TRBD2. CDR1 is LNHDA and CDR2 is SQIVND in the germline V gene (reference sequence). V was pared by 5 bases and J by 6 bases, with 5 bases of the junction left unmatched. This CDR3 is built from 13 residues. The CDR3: CASSGRETDTQYF. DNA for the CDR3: TGTGCCAGTAGTGGGCGGGAGACTGATACGCAGTATTTT. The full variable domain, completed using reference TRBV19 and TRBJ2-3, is DGGITQSPKYLFRKEGQNVTLSCEQNLNHDAMYWYRQDPGQGLRLIYYSQIVNDFQKGDIAEGYSVSREKKESFPLTVTSAQKNPTAFYLCASSGRETDTQYFGPGTRLTVL.